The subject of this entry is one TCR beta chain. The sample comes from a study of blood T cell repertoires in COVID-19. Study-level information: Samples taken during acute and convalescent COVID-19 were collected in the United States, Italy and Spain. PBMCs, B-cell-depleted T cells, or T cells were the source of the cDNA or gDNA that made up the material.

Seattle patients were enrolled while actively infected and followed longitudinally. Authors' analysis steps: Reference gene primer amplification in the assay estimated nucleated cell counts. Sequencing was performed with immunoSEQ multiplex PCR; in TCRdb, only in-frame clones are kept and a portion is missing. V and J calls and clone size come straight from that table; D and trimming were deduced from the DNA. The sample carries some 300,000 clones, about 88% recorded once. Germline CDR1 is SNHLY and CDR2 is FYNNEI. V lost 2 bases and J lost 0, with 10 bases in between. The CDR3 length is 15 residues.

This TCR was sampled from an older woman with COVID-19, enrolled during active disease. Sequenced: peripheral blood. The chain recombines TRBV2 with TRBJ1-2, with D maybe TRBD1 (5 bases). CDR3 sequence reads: CASSEYDSTNYGYTF. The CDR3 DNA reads TGTGCCAGCAGTGAATATGACAGTACTAACTATGGCTACACCTTC.